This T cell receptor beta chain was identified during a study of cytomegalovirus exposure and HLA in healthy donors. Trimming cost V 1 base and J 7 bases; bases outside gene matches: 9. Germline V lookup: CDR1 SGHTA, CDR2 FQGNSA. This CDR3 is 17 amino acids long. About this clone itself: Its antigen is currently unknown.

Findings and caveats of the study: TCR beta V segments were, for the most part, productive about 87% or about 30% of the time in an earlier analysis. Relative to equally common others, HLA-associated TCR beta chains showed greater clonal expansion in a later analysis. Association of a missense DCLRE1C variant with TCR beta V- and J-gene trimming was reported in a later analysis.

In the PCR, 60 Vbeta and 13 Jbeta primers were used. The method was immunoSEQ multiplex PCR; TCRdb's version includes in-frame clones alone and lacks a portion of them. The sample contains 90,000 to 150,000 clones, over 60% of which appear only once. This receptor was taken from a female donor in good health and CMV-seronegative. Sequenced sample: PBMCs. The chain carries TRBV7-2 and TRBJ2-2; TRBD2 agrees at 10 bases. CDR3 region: CASSLELAGRKSGELFF. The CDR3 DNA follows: TGTGCCAGCAGCTTAGAACTAGCGGGGAGGAAGAGCGGGGAGCTGTTTTTT.